This T cell receptor (beta chain) was identified in a study of cytomegalovirus exposure and HLA in healthy donors. The PCR ran on 60 Vbeta and 13 Jbeta primers. The protocol was immunoSEQ multiplex PCR, while the TCRdb copy is restricted to in-frame clones and leaves out a portion. Its listing shows approximately 120,000 clones. Germline values: CDR1 SNHLY, CDR2 FYNNEI. The V end was cut by 2 bases, the J end by 5 bases, with 9 bases between. This CDR3 has 13 amino acids. V usage is TRBV2 and J usage is TRBJ2-5; tentatively, D is TRBD1 (5 bases). This TCR derives from a man aged 25 to 45 in good health and CMV-seronegative. The sequencing sample was made of PBMCs. CDR3 region: CASSESGAETQYF. For the CDR3, the DNA is TGTGCCAGCAGTGAAAGTGGGGCGGAGACCCAGTACTTC. The variable domain in full, completed from reference TRBV2 and TRBJ2-5, reads EPEVTQTPSHQVTQMGQEVILRCVPISNHLYFYWYRQILGQKVEFLVSFYNNEISEKSEIFDDQFSVERPDGSNFTLKIRSTKLEDSAMYFCASSESGAETQYFGPGTRLLVL.